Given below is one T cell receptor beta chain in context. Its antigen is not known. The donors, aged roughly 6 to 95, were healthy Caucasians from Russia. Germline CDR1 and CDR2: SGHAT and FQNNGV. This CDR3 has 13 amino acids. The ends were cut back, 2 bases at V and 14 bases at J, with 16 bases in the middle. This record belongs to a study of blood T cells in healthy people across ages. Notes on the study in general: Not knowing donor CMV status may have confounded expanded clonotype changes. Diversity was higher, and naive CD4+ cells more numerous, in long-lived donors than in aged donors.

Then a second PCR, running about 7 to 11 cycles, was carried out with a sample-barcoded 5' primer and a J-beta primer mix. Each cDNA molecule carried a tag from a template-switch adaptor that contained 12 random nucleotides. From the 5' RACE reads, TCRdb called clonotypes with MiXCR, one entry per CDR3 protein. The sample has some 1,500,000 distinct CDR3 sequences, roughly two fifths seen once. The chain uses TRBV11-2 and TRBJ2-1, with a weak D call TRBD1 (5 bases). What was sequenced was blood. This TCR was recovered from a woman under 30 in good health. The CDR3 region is CASSLRAGRGEFF. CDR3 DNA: TGTGCCAGCAGCTTAAGGGCAGGGCGAGGTGAGTTCTTC.